This TCR beta chain originates from a study of shared T cell receptors in the human thymus. Using immunoSEQ multiplex PCR, the repertoire was profiled, and TCRdb retains in-frame clones only, with some absent. The table shows 500,000 to 850,000 clones, with around 87% occurring only once. V gave up 0 bases and J gave up 3 bases, with 12 bases separating them. Germline V lookup: CDR1 SGHTA, CDR2 FQGNSA. This CDR3 comprises 16 residues. In addition, the sample was reused for a study of human thymus T cells. That work contributes: Resections that were taken during corrective heart surgery supplied the thymus tissue. Gene usage for V and J segments appeared biased in thymic and blood repertoires. There were highly overlapping thymic repertoires among unrelated individuals, as related research reported.

The sequence came from a boy under two years old with a congenital heart defect. The specimen sequenced was thymocytes. The chain uses TRBV7-2 and TRBJ1-3; TRBD1 is a possible D gene (5 bases). CDR3 coding DNA: TGTGCCAGCAGCTTAGCTCCCCGGGGGAGTGGAAACACCATATATTTT. Translation gives CASSLAPRGSGNTIYF.